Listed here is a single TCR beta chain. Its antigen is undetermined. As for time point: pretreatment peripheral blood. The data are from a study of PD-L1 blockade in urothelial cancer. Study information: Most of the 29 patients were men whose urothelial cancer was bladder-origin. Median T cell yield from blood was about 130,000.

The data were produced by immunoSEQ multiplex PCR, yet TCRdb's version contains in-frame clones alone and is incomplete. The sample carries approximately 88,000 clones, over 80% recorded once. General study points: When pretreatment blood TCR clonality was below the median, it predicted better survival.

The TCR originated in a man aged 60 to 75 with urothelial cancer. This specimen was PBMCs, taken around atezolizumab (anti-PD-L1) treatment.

CDR3 in DNA: TGTGCCAGCACGGCGGGACAGACGGCCTATGGCTACACCTTC. It yields the protein CASTAGQTAYGYTF. J is TRBJ1-2 and V is TRBV7-9; 7 bases map to TRBD1. The CDR3 is 14 residues long. From germline, CDR1 is SEHNR and CDR2 FQNEAQ (reference sequence). The ends lost 7 bases at V and 4 bases at J; junction bases unmatched: 9.